There are many counts of the clone carrying this T cell receptor beta chain. The sample is drawn from a study of T cell repertoires in cytomegalovirus infection. MiXCR, run by TCRdb on the reads, gives a single entry per CDR3 protein. The data show about 180,000 distinct CDR3 sequences, over 13% seen once. Germline V gene data show CDR1 as SGHTA and CDR2 as FQGNSA. This CDR3 contains 15 residues. Trimming took 1 base from V and 8 from J; bases not matched to a gene: 7. Sequencing input: PBMCs. This clonotype originated in a human donor in good health (CMV status not recorded). Some clones in this sample may be carry-over from other donors' samples. V usage is TRBV7-2 and J usage is TRBJ1-4, with TRBD1 matching 7 bases. CDR3 protein: CASSLVLGGSEKLFF. The CDR3 bases are TGTGCCAGCAGCTTAGTGTTAGGGGGCTCAGAAAAACTGTTTTTT.